This TCR beta chain was obtained from a study of a mutant IDH1 vaccine in newly diagnosed glioma. Study context: Vaccination began 4-6 weeks post radiotherapy alone, or with temozolomide cycles. Before enrollment, patients got radiotherapy alone, temozolomide alone, or mostly the combination.

Time point here: week 23, last vaccination. Doses comprised 300 ug of mutant IDH1 20-mer peptide each, plus topical imiquimod. New astrocytomas of WHO grade 3 or 4 that were IDH1-mutant and ATRX-lost were found in the donors. V was cut by 6 bases and J by 3 bases, with 9 bases left in between. The CDR3 extends over 13 amino acids. CDR1 and CDR2 (germline): MNHEY, SMNVEV (reference sequence). Sequencing was performed with immunoSEQ multiplex PCR; in TCRdb, only in-frame clones are kept and a portion is missing. The sample has tens of thousands of clones, under 90% seen once. A word on this clone: Its cognate antigen is unknown.

The study's findings and limits: Pseudoprogression appears to have had no connection to changes in top peripheral T cell clonotypes.

The specimen was PBMCs, collected from a glioma patient whose treatment included an IDH1 peptide vaccine. This chain uses TRBV27 with TRBJ1-5; D unresolved. The clonotype originates from a middle-aged man with glioma. The CDR3 spells CASSGQVNQPQHF. The CDR3, as DNA: TGTGCCAGCAGCGGGCAAGTCAATCAGCCCCAGCATTTT.